This T cell receptor (beta chain) was retrieved from a study of metastatic and nonmetastatic thyroid tumors. Across the whole study: Repertoire comparison spanned blood and tumor or nodule tissue of malignant and benign thyroid patients. The study, taken as a whole, reports: Malignant thyroid tumors reportedly had TCR beta diversity that was significantly higher than in benign nodules, in blood and tumor.

This clone is termed medium-sized (0.01 to 0.1%). Its antigen remains unknown. The CDR3 contains 11 residues. Looked up from germline, CDR1 is SNHLY and CDR2 is FYNNEI. Trimming shortened V by 4 bases and J by 8 bases, and 8 bases separated the two germline ends. As handled by the study authors: A classifier for distant metastasis in papillary thyroid cancer was constructed using CDR3 differences observed across clinicopathological groups. TCRdb redid the clone calls on the PCR reads using MiXCR. The V and J calls reflect TCRdb's pipeline rather than the authors' work. The repertoire consists of under 50,000 clones, with more than 25% occurring once and the leading ten covering under 13%. All patients were untreated before thyroid surgery.

The V and J genes are TRBV2 and TRBJ1-2; TRBD1 is a possible D gene (5 bases). The sequence derives from a male donor with papillary thyroid cancer or a benign thyroid nodule (not recorded which). Some clones in this sample may be carry-over from other donors' samples. The material sequenced was blood. CDR3 DNA: TGTGCCAGCAGTGCCCCAGGGGGCTACACCTTC. It translates to CASSAPGGYTF.